The 26 T cell receptor beta chains below come from one sample, sequenced in a study of T cells in Graves' hyperthyroidism and ophthalmopathy. RNA transcripts yielded amplified TCR beta CDR3 regions. First-round RT-PCR targeting the TCR CDR3 was performed with the HTBI primer set. From the multiplex PCR reads, TCRdb called clonotypes with MiXCR, one entry per CDR3 protein. The sample carries a few hundred thousand distinct CDR3 sequences, 35% to 55% recorded once. Sequencing was carried out using peripheral blood or thyroid tissue (not recorded which). These receptors were collected from a woman younger than 35 with Graves' hyperthyroidism.

The chain combines TRBV7-2 with TRBJ1-2; the D gene is possibly TRBD1 (6 bases). Germline CDR1 SGHTA, CDR2 FQGNSA. The CDR3 covers 15 residues. V was cut by 1 base and J by 6 bases, with 15 bases left in between. DNA of the CDR3: TGTGCCAGCAGCTTAGGCCGGGGGGGGCTAGATGGCTACACCTTC. It translates to CASSLGRGGLDGYTF.

V usage is TRBV7-3 and J usage is TRBJ1-2; D is possibly TRBD1 (6 bases). CDR1 and CDR2 from the germline V gene are SGHTA and FQGTGA. The CDR3 covers 13 residues. Trimming pared 5 bases from V and 8 bases from J, leaving 15 bases between. The CDR3 DNA is TGTGCCAGCAGCATAGGGGGGTTCGTCGGCTACACCTTC. This gives the protein CASSIGGFVGYTF.

This clonotype was seen once. This sequence joins TRBV7-9 and TRBJ1-5; TRBD1 matches at 9 bases. The length of the CDR3 is 15 residues. Unmatched junction bases numbered 9, after V lost 5 bases and J lost 7 bases. Germline CDR1 SEHNR, CDR2 FQNEAQ (reference sequence). CDR3 in amino acids: CASSPGTGIGQPQHF. Here the CDR3 DNA reads TGTGCCAGCAGCCCTGGGACAGGGATCGGGCAGCCCCAGCATTTT.

The V gene is TRBV7-2, the J gene TRBJ2-7; 9 bases line up with TRBD1. The CDR3 sequence is 15 residues long. CDR1 SGHTA and CDR2 FQGNSA come from the germline V gene. The V segment lost 3 bases and the J segment 2 bases; nucleotides outside the gene matches: 5. The CDR3 sequence is CASSFGTGFAYEQYF. CDR3 bases: TGTGCCAGCAGCTTCGGGACAGGGTTTGCCTACGAGCAGTACTTC. The entire variable domain, with the rest obtained from reference TRBV7-2 and TRBJ2-7, is as follows: GAGVSQSPSNKVTEKGKDVELRCDPISGHTALYWYRQSLGQGLEFLIYFQGNSAPDKSGLPSDRFSAERTGGSVSTLTIQRTQQEDSAVYLCASSFGTGFAYEQYFGPGTRLTVT.

CDR3 sequence: CASSYRLGTGELFF. The CDR3 DNA reads as TGTGCCAGCAGTTACCGCTTGGGAACCGGGGAGCTGTTTTTT. The J gene is TRBJ2-2, the V gene TRBV9; D unclear. The V end was cut by 5 bases, the J end by 5 bases, with 13 bases between. Germline CDR1 and CDR2: SGDLS and YYNGEE. The CDR3 contains 14 residues.

This clonotype was observed many times. V gene TRBV15 combines with J gene TRBJ2-7; 7 bases line up with TRBD2. The CDR3 runs to 14 residues. Unmatched junction bases numbered 8, after V lost 3 bases and J lost 6 bases. Germline V CDR1 and CDR2: LNHNV, YYDKDF (reference sequence). CDR3 nucleotide sequence: TGTGCCACCAGCAGGAGAGGGAGGGTCTCCGAGCAGTACTTC. As protein: CATSRRGRVSEQYF.

The chain links TRBV5-1 to TRBJ1-1; possibly TRBD1 for D (6 bases). Trimming removed 4 bases at V and 1 base at J, with 17 bases between. Germline CDR1 is SGHRS and CDR2 is YFSETQ. The CDR3 covers 16 residues. The CDR3 loop reads CASSPGGGAANTEAFF. CDR3 DNA sequence: TGCGCCAGCAGCCCGGGCGGGGGGGCGGCGAACACTGAAGCTTTCTTT.

This chain uses TRBV29-1 with TRBJ2-5; 14 bases are shared with TRBD2. Germline-derived CDR1 and CDR2 are SQVTM and ANQGSEA. The J segment lost 4 bases and the V segment lost 3 bases, leaving 7 bases of the junction unmatched. The CDR3 sequence is 16 residues long. CDR3 coding DNA: TGCAGCGTTGAGGCCCAGGGACTAGCGGGAGCAGAGACCCAGTACTTC. As protein: CSVEAQGLAGAETQYF.

This clonotype showed up many times. At one boundary the junction diverges from the germline segment, which might be a read error. J is TRBJ2-6 and V is TRBV7-9, with D unresolved. Germline CDR1 reads SEHNR; CDR2 reads FQNEAQ (reference sequence). CDR3 length: 15 amino acids. The CDR3 sequence is CASSPPSSGANVLTF. CDR3 nucleotide sequence: TGCGCCAGCAGCCCACCAAGTTCTGGGGCCAACGTCCTGACTTTC.

This clonotype was found many times. At one end, the junction sequence differs from germline, possibly due to a read error. This chain links TRBV7-9 with TRBJ2-5, with D possibly being TRBD2 (6 bases). In germline, CDR1 is SEHNR, CDR2 FQNEAQ (reference sequence). The CDR3 contains 13 residues. The CDR3 is CASSLPEEGTQYF. In nucleotides, the CDR3 is TGTGCTAGCAGCTTACCGGAGGAGGGGACCCAGTACTTC.

Concerning this clonotype: This clone may be a read error of a much larger clone one base away. The chain is built from TRBV10-3 and TRBJ1-1; no firm D call. The V gene's germline CDR1 is ENHRY and CDR2 SYGVKD. This CDR3 region has 12 residues. The V end was cut by 5 bases, the J end by 5 bases, with 9 bases between. The CDR3 spells CAISPDGTEAFF. The CDR3 nucleotides read TGTGCCATCAGTCCGGACGGAACTGAAGCTTTCTTT.

This chain uses TRBV10-3 with TRBJ1-6; the D gene is possibly TRBD1 (6 bases). CDR1 is ENHRY, CDR2 SYGVKD, per germline. The V end was cut by 5 bases, the J end by 1 base, with 6 bases between. The CDR3 spans 14 residues. CDR3 in DNA: TGTGCCATCAGTACAGGGTCCTATAATTCACCCCTCCACTTT. As protein: CAISTGSYNSPLHF.

This clonotype was seen only a few times. The CDR3 loop is CASSLEARTNTGELFF. The CDR3 DNA is TGTGCCAGCAGCTTAGAAGCGCGGACGAACACCGGGGAGCTGTTTTTT. V and J are TRBV7-9 and TRBJ2-2; D remains ambiguous. CDR1 SEHNR and CDR2 FQNEAQ come from the germline V gene (reference sequence). Deletions cut 1 base from V and 0 bases from J, with 9 bases between. This CDR3 region has 16 residues.

This clonotype showed up just a few times. V gene TRBV2 combines with J gene TRBJ1-1; weak D call: TRBD1 (5 bases). V was pared by 6 bases and J by 10 bases, with 15 bases between. The CDR3 totals 12 residues. The V gene's germline CDR1 is SNHLY and CDR2 FYNNEI. The CDR3 coding sequence is TGTGCCAGCAGCCTTAACAGGTCCCCAGCTTTCTTT. Protein sequence: CASSLNRSPAFF.

This chain uses TRBV10-3 with TRBJ2-6; 11 nucleotides match TRBD1. The V and J ends lost 6 bases and 1 base, in that order; junction bases with no gene match: 8. The germline V gene has CDR1 ENHRY and CDR2 SYGVKD. This CDR3 comprises 18 residues. The CDR3 reads CAIRLEGQGVSGANVLTF. CDR3 sequence (DNA): TGTGCCATCAGGCTTGAGGGACAGGGGGTATCTGGGGCCAACGTCCTGACTTTC.

This clonotype was recorded a few times. The chain employs TRBV19 and TRBJ1-3; 7 positions agree with TRBD1. There are 15 residues in the CDR3. The V gene's germline CDR1 is LNHDA and CDR2 SQIVND (reference sequence). Germline trimming cut 11 bases from V and 1 base from J; bases unmatched to any gene: 11. CDR3 in amino acids: CASRDRSGSGNTIYF. The CDR3 DNA reads TGTGCCTCACGGGACAGATCCGGTTCTGGAAACACCATATATTTT.

This clonotype was counted ten times or more. The chain has TRBV25-1 and TRBJ2-5; 12 nucleotides match TRBD2. Germline assignment: CDR1 MGHDK and CDR2 SYGVNS. The CDR3 consists of 19 residues. V lost 3 bases and J lost 7; bases outside the gene matches: 18. CDR3 region: CASSENRGLGTSGPRTQYF. CDR3 bases: TGTGCCAGCAGTGAGAACAGGGGCCTCGGGACTAGCGGGCCTCGGACCCAGTACTTC.

With regard to this clonotype: A much larger clone sits a single nucleotide away, making a read error possible. The rearrangement uses TRBV2 and TRBJ2-2; D possibly corresponds to TRBD2 (6 bases). The CDR3 totals 13 residues. V was trimmed by 5 bases and J by 7 bases, leaving 11 bases between them. Germline CDR1 SNHLY, CDR2 FYNNEI. The DNA of the CDR3 is TGTGCCAGCAGTCGGGAGTTGGTCGGGGAGCTGTTTTTT. It encodes CASSRELVGELFF.

This clonotype was seen only a few times. In nucleotides, the CDR3 is TGTGCCAGCAGCCGAGGGGGAGTCTATAATTCACCCCTCCACTTT. As protein: CASSRGGVYNSPLHF. The V call is TRBV7-9, the J call TRBJ1-6; D may be TRBD1 (6 bases). The V end lost 5 bases, the J end lost 3 bases, and 11 bases lay between the germline ends. Per germline, CDR1 SEHNR and CDR2 FQNEAQ (reference sequence). The CDR3 is made up of 15 amino acids.

This clonotype was picked up many times. The rearrangement joins TRBV10-3 to TRBJ1-6; unclear D gene. Trimming removed 11 bases at V and 2 bases at J, with 10 bases between. Germline CDR1 ENHRY, CDR2 SYGVKD. This CDR3 is built from 13 residues. The CDR3 region is CAVQETYNSPLHF. For the CDR3, the DNA is TGTGCCGTACAAGAAACCTATAATTCACCCCTCCACTTT.

This clonotype has just a few counts. The chain employs TRBV2 and TRBJ2-3; 12 nucleotides line up with TRBD2. Germline CDR1 reads SNHLY; CDR2 reads FYNNEI. This CDR3 contains 15 residues. Trimming at V came to 7 bases and at J to 6 bases, leaving 8 bases not matched to a gene. The chain's CDR3 is CASTMTSGRWDTQYF. The DNA for the CDR3 is TGTGCCAGCACCATGACTAGCGGGAGATGGGATACGCAGTATTTT.

This clonotype was seen once. Relative to the germline gene, one junction end is altered; a read error may explain this. The genes are TRBV11-2 and TRBJ2-5; D gene uncertain. Germline values: CDR1 SGHAT, CDR2 FQNNGV. There are 16 residues in the CDR3. The CDR3 nucleotides are TGCGCCAGCAGCTGGGTCCCCGGGTGGTACCAAGAGACCCAGTACTTC. This translates into CASSWVPGWYQETQYF.

This clonotype was observed at least ten times. This chain joins TRBV29-1 and TRBJ1-5; unclear D gene. CDR1 SQVTM and CDR2 ANQGSEA come from the germline V gene. This CDR3 has 14 residues. V shed 4 bases and J shed 2 bases, with 12 bases lying between them. The CDR3 is CSVVFGQGNQPQHF. The CDR3 nucleotides read TGCAGCGTTGTATTTGGGCAGGGCAATCAGCCCCAGCATTTT.

In this sample, this clonotype turned up once. The rearrangement uses TRBV7-9 and TRBJ2-7, with TRBD2 identical over 10 bases. The CDR3 loop spans 15 amino acids. Trimming cost V 4 bases and J 6 bases; bases outside gene matches: 9. Looked up from germline, CDR1 is SEHNR and CDR2 is FQNEAQ (reference sequence). The CDR3 DNA follows: TGTGCCAGCAGCTCTCCGGGACTAGCGTTGGGCGAGCAGTACTTC. This sequence encodes CASSSPGLALGEQYF.

As concerns this clonotype: This sequence may be a read error, since a much larger clone differs from it by one base. V usage is TRBV7-8 and J usage is TRBJ1-1; the D gene is possibly TRBD1 (5 bases). The V end lost 4 bases, the J end lost 0 bases, and 9 bases lay between the germline ends. The CDR3 has 14 amino acids. Germline lookup yields CDR1 SGHVS and CDR2 FQNEAQ. The CDR3 protein is CASSSGLLNTEAFF. The CDR3 DNA is TGTGCCAGCAGCTCGGGACTCCTGAACACTGAAGCTTTCTTT.

This clonotype appeared many times. The V and J genes are TRBV25-1 and TRBJ2-2; D call uncertain. There are 12 residues in the CDR3. Germline assignment: CDR1 MGHDK and CDR2 SYGVNS. Between the trimmed V and J ends, which lost 7 bases and 7 bases, there was a span of 10 bases. CDR3 amino acids: CASNSLGGELFF. DNA of the CDR3: TGTGCCAGCAATTCTTTGGGCGGGGAGCTGTTTTTT.